Given below is one T cell receptor (beta chain) in context. These data come from a study of T-cell memory formation after mild COVID-19. V was shortened by 4 bases and J by 4 bases, with 15 bases between the two germline ends. The CDR3 is 15 residues long. TCRdb re-analysed the 5' RACE reads in MiXCR, keeping a single row per CDR3 protein. The sample consists of around 530,000 distinct CDR3 sequences, about 20% of them appearing once. Sequenced material: PBMCs or a T cell subset sorted from them (not recorded which). The chain uses TRBV12-3 or TRBV12-4 and TRBJ2-3; no clear D gene. The sequence derives from an adult woman who had mild COVID-19 (a few samples of this study predate the infection). Cell type and time point are not known. CDR3 bases: TGTGCCAGCAGTTGGCTTCCACAAGACCCAGATACGCAGTATTTT. This translates into CASSWLPQDPDTQYF.